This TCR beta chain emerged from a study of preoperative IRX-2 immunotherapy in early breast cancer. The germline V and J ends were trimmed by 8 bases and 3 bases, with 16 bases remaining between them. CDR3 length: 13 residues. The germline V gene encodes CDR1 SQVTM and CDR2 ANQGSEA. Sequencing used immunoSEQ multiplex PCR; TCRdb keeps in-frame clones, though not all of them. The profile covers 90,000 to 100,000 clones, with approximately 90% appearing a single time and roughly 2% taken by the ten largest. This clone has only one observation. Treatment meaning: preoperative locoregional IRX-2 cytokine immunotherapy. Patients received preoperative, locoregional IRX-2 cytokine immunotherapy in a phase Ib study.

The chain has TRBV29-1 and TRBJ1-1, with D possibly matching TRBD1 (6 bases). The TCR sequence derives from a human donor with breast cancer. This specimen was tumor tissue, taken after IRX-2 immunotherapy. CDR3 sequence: CSPTRGRDTEAFF. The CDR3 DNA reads TGCAGCCCTACAAGGGGGAGAGACACTGAAGCTTTCTTT.